The 5 T cell receptor beta chains in this list originate from one sample, sequenced in a study of cytotoxic CD8 clonotypes in ibrutinib-treated CLL. TCRdb's copy holds only in-frame clones and misses some; the assay was immunoSEQ multiplex PCR. Of over 150,000 clones in the sample, roughly 72% were seen once. Source: PBMCs, taken after 24 months of ibrutinib treatment. Every receptor here comes from a human donor with chronic lymphocytic leukemia.

The chain carries TRBV11-2 and TRBJ1-2; perhaps TRBD1 as D (5 bases). Germline V gene data show CDR1 as SGHAT and CDR2 as FQNNGV. The CDR3 is made up of 17 amino acids. V was clipped by 3 bases and J by 8 bases, with 25 bases between them. The CDR3 region is CASSFAAGRAGFGGYTF. In DNA, the CDR3 is TGTGCCAGCAGCTTTGCGGCAGGGAGGGCAGGATTTGGCGGCTACACCTTC.

The chain is built from TRBV11-2 and TRBJ2-7; D is perhaps TRBD1 or TRBD2 (5 bases each). V was shortened by 3 bases and J by 4 bases, with 16 bases between the two germline ends. Germline V gene sequence: CDR1 SGHAT, CDR2 FQNNGV. This CDR3 has 15 residues. The DNA for the CDR3 is TGTGCCAGCAGCTTGGGGGTTGGTGCAGGATACGAGCAGTACTTC. As protein: CASSLGVGAGYEQYF.

The chain carries TRBV5-4 and TRBJ1-1; D is unresolved. Trimming removed 1 base from V and 1 base from J, with 11 bases in between. The germline CDR1 and CDR2 sequences are SGHNT and YYREEE (reference sequence). The CDR3 spans 15 residues. The CDR3 loop is CASSLYRAANTEAFF. CDR3 DNA: TGTGCCAGCAGCTTGTATCGGGCAGCGAACACTGAAGCTTTCTTT.

The rearrangement links TRBV5-5 to TRBJ1-1; D is unresolved. Trimming took off 2 bases at V and 11 bases at J, with 16 bases between the two ends. This CDR3 spans 13 amino acids. From germline, CDR1 is SGHKS and CDR2 YYEKEE (reference sequence). DNA for the CDR3: TGTGCCAGCAGCTTTTATAATAAGCAAGCCGCTTTCTTT. This encodes CASSFYNKQAAFF.

The chain recombines TRBV10-3 with TRBJ1-1, with D perhaps TRBD1 (6 bases). CDR1 and CDR2 (germline): ENHRY, SYGVKD. Trimming pared 6 bases from V and 4 bases from J, leaving 15 bases between. This CDR3 contains 14 residues. For the CDR3, the DNA is TGTGCCATCAGGGAGACGGGGGCGAGCACTGAAGCTTTCTTT. Amino acids: CAIRETGASTEAFF.